This T cell receptor beta chain was captured in a study of blood T cells in healthy people across ages. Study-wide results and caveats: As age increased, TCR beta diversity per million T cells fell in a roughly linear fashion. Long-lived donors exceeded aged donors in naive CD4+ cells and diversity. The CMV status of each donor remained undetermined, and this could have confounded shifts in expanded clonotypes.

Primers used in a second PCR of about 6 to 11 cycles were a sample-barcoded 5' primer and a J-beta primer mix. TCRdb re-called the 5' RACE reads with MiXCR, one entry per CDR3 protein. The repertoire includes about a million distinct CDR3 sequences, approximately 38% of them detected once, and 10% to 15% sits in the top ten. This CDR3 is 13 amino acids long. V was pared by 8 bases and J by 6 bases, with 6 bases of the junction left unmatched. As concerns this clonotype: The antigen is unknown.

The chain links TRBV12-3 or TRBV12-4 to TRBJ1-5; TRBD1 agrees at 8 bases. Source material: blood. The receptor was isolated from a man aged 18 to 29 in good health. CDR3: CASGTGTGQPQHF. In nucleotides, the CDR3 is TGTGCCAGCGGTACTGGGACAGGTCAGCCCCAGCATTTT.